This T cell receptor beta chain emerged from a study of graft-versus-host responses after intestinal transplantation. Across the study: Each recipient received a multivisceral, liver-intestinal, or isolated intestinal graft. Every recipient underwent anti-thymocyte globulin induction, then tacrolimus and steroids for around three years. Overall study findings and caveats: Researchers found GvH clones in recipient marrow, and some showed up first in ileum or blood.

Using immunoSEQ multiplex PCR, the repertoire was profiled, and TCRdb retains in-frame clones only, with some absent. The repertoire holds 75,000 to 100,000 clones, 91% seen once, with approximately 0.18% in the top ten. Only a few counts were recorded for this clone. Its antigen is not known. The CDR3 has 14 amino acids. Germline V CDR1 and CDR2: SEHNR, FQNEAQ (reference sequence). The V gene lost 5 bases and the J gene lost 4 bases, with 12 bases spanning the gap. The chain employs TRBV7-9 and TRBJ1-5, with a tentative D call TRBD1 (6 bases). The specimen was unstimulated CD4+ T cells sorted from spleen or lymph node cells, collected before transplant. This TCR was recovered from a human donor who was the organ donor for an intestinal transplant. CDR3 protein: CASSPGTNNQPQHF. For the CDR3, the DNA is TGTGCCAGCAGCCCGGGGACAAATAATCAGCCCCAGCATTTT.